A single sample is the source of the 27 T cell receptor beta chains below, sequenced in a study of OX40 agonist ivuxolimab in advanced cancers. Using immunoSEQ multiplex PCR, the repertoire was profiled, and TCRdb retains in-frame clones only, with some absent. The data contain under 110,000 clones, roughly nine tenths of them singletons. Source: CD4+ or CD8+ T cells sorted from blood, taken in a trial of the OX40 agonist ivuxolimab. The receptors were sampled from an adult with an advanced solid tumor such as melanoma, head and neck, liver or kidney cancer.

The V call is TRBV16, the J call TRBJ2-7; D is ambiguous. Germline V CDR1 and CDR2: KGHSY, FQNENV. The V gene lost 7 bases and the J gene lost 3 bases, with 13 bases spanning the gap. The CDR3 runs to 13 residues. The CDR3 sequence is CASTPRLLYEQYF. The DNA of the CDR3 is TGTGCCAGCACCCCGAGACTTCTCTACGAGCAGTACTTC.

The rearrangement uses TRBV6-1 and TRBJ2-3; D uncertain. The germline V gene has CDR1 MNHNS and CDR2 SASEGT. Trimming shortened V by 8 bases and J by 7 bases, and 7 bases separated the two germline ends. The CDR3 is 10 residues long. As DNA, the CDR3 is TGTGCCAGCGAAGGATATACGCAGTATTTT. Protein sequence: CASEGYTQYF.

The V gene is TRBV5-1, the J gene TRBJ1-6; TRBD1 might be the D (6 bases). CDR3 length equals 14 residues. CDR1 SGHRS and CDR2 YFSETQ come from the germline V gene. V lost 4 bases to trimming and J lost 8 bases, with 13 bases between them. CDR3 amino acids: CASSREGGDSPLHF. For the CDR3, the DNA is TGCGCCAGCAGCCGGGAGGGGGGCGATTCACCCCTCCACTTT. Using reference TRBV5-1 and TRBJ1-6 for the parts outside the CDR3, the full variable domain is KAGVTQTPRYLIKTRGQQVTLSCSPISGHRSVSWYQQTPGQGLQFLFEYFSETQRNKGNFPGRFSGRQFSNSRSEMNVSTLELGDSALYLCASSREGGDSPLHFGNGTRLTVT.

The V and J genes are TRBV7-7 and TRBJ2-5; 7 nucleotides line up with TRBD2. CDR1 and CDR2 (germline): SSHAT, FNYEAQ (reference sequence). V gave up 11 bases and J gave up 5 bases; unmatched junction bases: 8. This CDR3 contains 12 residues. Written as DNA, the CDR3 is TGTGCCTGCGGGGGTAGCGGGGAGACCCAGTACTTC. This gives the protein CACGGSGETQYF.

This sequence joins TRBV6-5 and TRBJ2-7, with D uncertain. V shed 5 bases and J shed 5 bases, with 19 bases lying between them. The germline V gene encodes CDR1 MNHEY and CDR2 SVGAGI. The CDR3 has 15 amino acids. In nucleotides, the CDR3 is TGTGCCAGCAGTCCCCGCCCGGGTAGAGGAGACGAGCAGTACTTC. It is translated as CASSPRPGRGDEQYF.

The V and J genes are TRBV5-1 and TRBJ2-3; D remains unclear. The V and J ends lost 4 bases and 2 bases respectively, with 11 bases between them. The CDR3 has 14 residues. Germline V lookup: CDR1 SGHRS, CDR2 YFSETQ. CDR3 nucleotide sequence: TGCGCCAGCAGCCCCGCGGTGGCCACAGATACGCAGTATTTT. Its translation: CASSPAVATDTQYF.

The chain carries TRBV5-5 and TRBJ2-3; D not resolved. The CDR3 spans 16 residues. V lost 4 bases and J 4 bases, leaving 19 bases between the germline ends. The V gene's germline CDR1 is SGHKS and CDR2 YYEKEE (reference sequence). CDR3 nucleotide sequence: TGTGCCAGCAGCCAATCCTCTAGTGCAAAGGCAGATACGCAGTATTTT. It specifies CASSQSSSAKADTQYF.

The chain combines TRBV12-5 with TRBJ2-7, with TRBD1 matching 8 bases. The junction had 13 bases not matched to a gene; V was cut back by 0 bases and J by 3 bases. The CDR3 covers 18 residues. From germline, CDR1 is LGHNT and CDR2 FRNRAP. The DNA for the CDR3 is TGTGCTAGTGGTTTGGTAGAAAGGGGGCGGACAGGGCGCTACGAGCAGTACTTC. It codes for CASGLVERGRTGRYEQYF.

The rearrangement links TRBV6-5 to TRBJ1-2; D perhaps matches TRBD1 (6 bases). The CDR3 has 12 residues. The germline V gene encodes CDR1 MNHEY and CDR2 SVGAGI. Deletions cut 10 bases from V and 5 bases from J, with 14 bases between. CDR3 sequence: CATQGSEYGYTF. As DNA, the CDR3 is TGTGCCACACAGGGTTCGGAATATGGCTACACCTTC.

This chain connects TRBV18 to TRBJ1-1; TRBD1 agrees at 8 bases. The CDR3 covers 14 residues. The germline gives CDR1 KGHSH, CDR2 LQKENI. V lost 5 bases, J lost 7 bases, and 9 bases stayed unmatched. The chain's CDR3 is CASSTIRGPGEAFF. The CDR3 nucleotides read TGTGCCAGCTCAACAATCAGGGGGCCTGGTGAAGCTTTCTTT.

This chain connects TRBV7-8 to TRBJ2-3; TRBD1 matches 10 bases. The germline V gene has CDR1 SGHVS and CDR2 FQNEAQ. The CDR3 loop spans 15 amino acids. The V and J ends lost 1 base and 14 bases, in that order; junction bases with no gene match: 12. CDR3 sequence (DNA): TGTGCCAGCAGCTTAGAGCGGGGACAGGGGACGGCGGTGTATTTT. Encoded protein: CASSLERGQGTAVYF.

The chain joins TRBV18 to TRBJ1-1; unclear D gene. This CDR3 is 15 amino acids long. Trimming removed 3 bases from V and 0 bases from J, with 11 bases in between. Germline V gene data show CDR1 as KGHSH and CDR2 as LQKENI. Here the CDR3 reads CASSPAGTVNTEAFF. The CDR3 coding sequence is TGTGCCAGCTCACCCGCTGGAACTGTGAACACTGAAGCTTTCTTT.

V gene TRBV5-1 combines with J gene TRBJ2-3; perhaps TRBD1 as D (6 bases). The length of the CDR3 is 15 residues. V gave up 5 bases and J gave up 2 bases, with 15 bases separating them. Germline V lookup: CDR1 SGHRS, CDR2 YFSETQ. The CDR3 DNA reads TGCGCCAGCAGTCCTACAGGGACCTACACAGATACGCAGTATTTT. Its translation is CASSPTGTYTDTQYF.

The chain couples TRBV30 to TRBJ1-6; weak D call: TRBD1 (5 bases). V gave up 2 bases and J gave up 6 bases, with 8 bases separating them. This CDR3 region has 13 residues. The germline gives CDR1 GTSNPN, CDR2 SVGIG (reference sequence). As DNA, the CDR3 is TGTGCCTGGAGTCAGGGTTTTAATTCACCCCTCCACTTT. Translated, it gives CAWSQGFNSPLHF.

This clone was seen a few times. The chain is built from TRBV11-2 and TRBJ2-7; D is perhaps TRBD2 (5 bases). Germline loops: CDR1 SGHAT, CDR2 FQNNGV. The CDR3 loop spans 13 amino acids. Trimming pared 1 base from V and 4 bases from J, leaving 8 bases between. The CDR3 region has the DNA TGTGCCAGCAGCTTAGCGGGGAGTTACGAGCAGTACTTC. It codes for CASSLAGSYEQYF.

V usage is TRBV2 and J usage is TRBJ2-2, with 13 bases fitting TRBD2. The V segment lost 6 bases and the J segment 5 bases; nucleotides outside the gene matches: 3. Germline V gene lookup returns CDR1 SNHLY and CDR2 FYNNEI. This CDR3 contains 15 residues. CDR3 DNA: TGTGCCAGCAGACTAGCGGGGGGGCCAACCGGGGAGCTGTTTTTT. This gives the protein CASRLAGGPTGELFF.

The chain employs TRBV4-3 and TRBJ2-2; 11 nucleotides line up with TRBD2. This CDR3 comprises 17 residues. V gave up 2 bases and J gave up 4 bases; unmatched junction bases: 6. Germline values: CDR1 LGHNA, CDR2 YSLEER. CDR3 bases: TGCGCCAGCAGCCAAAAAGGGACTAGCGGAAGCACCGGGGAGCTGTTTTTT. Translated, it gives CASSQKGTSGSTGELFF.

The rearrangement uses TRBV6-6 and TRBJ2-7; no clear D gene. The germline V gene encodes CDR1 MNHNY and CDR2 SVGAGI (reference sequence). The V end was cut by 0 bases, the J end by 4 bases, with 4 bases between. The CDR3 runs to 12 residues. In DNA, the CDR3 is TGTGCCAGCAGTTACTCGCGGTACGAGCAGTACTTC. This gives the protein CASSYSRYEQYF.

This chain joins TRBV4-2 and TRBJ2-5, with 11 bases that match TRBD2. Germline lookup yields CDR1 LGHNA and CDR2 YNFKEQ. The V gene end was trimmed by 1 base and the J gene end by 2 bases; junction bases not matched to a gene: 15. The CDR3 sequence is 20 residues long. In DNA, the CDR3 is TGTGCCAGCAGCCAAGCCCTGGGGGCTAGCGGGGGGCCAAGGCAAGAGACCCAGTACTTC. It yields the protein CASSQALGASGGPRQETQYF.

V gene TRBV11-2 combines with J gene TRBJ2-5; maybe TRBD2 (5 bases). Germline assignment: CDR1 SGHAT and CDR2 FQNNGV. The CDR3 consists of 14 residues. V was pared by 7 bases and J by 3 bases, with 15 bases between. Here the CDR3 DNA reads TGTGCCAGCAACCCCACCCCCGGGGAAGAGACCCAGTACTTC. Its protein is CASNPTPGEETQYF.

This chain links TRBV7-2 with TRBJ2-1, with D hard to call. In germline, CDR1 is SGHTA, CDR2 FQGNSA. This CDR3 contains 15 residues. V lost 2 bases, J lost 0 bases, and 8 bases lay in between. DNA of the CDR3: TGTGCCAGCAGCTTACGGCAGAGCTCCTACAATGAGCAGTTCTTC. It yields the protein CASSLRQSSYNEQFF.

The chain is built from TRBV4-2 and TRBJ2-6; TRBD2 agrees at 10 bases. The germline V gene has CDR1 LGHNA and CDR2 YNFKEQ. The V segment lost 4 bases and the J segment 2 bases; nucleotides outside the gene matches: 8. The CDR3 extends over 18 amino acids. This chain's CDR3 is CASSRSGGAVPGANVLTF. The CDR3 DNA sequence: TGTGCCAGCAGCCGCAGCGGGGGGGCAGTCCCTGGGGCCAACGTCCTGACTTTC.

V gene TRBV11-3 combines with J gene TRBJ2-1; 8 bases are shared with TRBD1. This CDR3 spans 14 amino acids. CDR1 is SGHNT, CDR2 YENEEA, per germline. Germline trimming cut 5 bases from V and 4 bases from J; bases unmatched to any gene: 4. The CDR3 protein is CASSPTGVYNEQFF. In DNA, the CDR3 is TGTGCCAGCAGCCCGACAGGGGTTTACAATGAGCAGTTCTTC.

V is TRBV7-3 and J is TRBJ1-2; a weak D match, TRBD1 (6 bases). Per the germline V gene, CDR1 is SGHTA and CDR2 is FQGTGA. Trimming shortened V by 3 bases and J by 8 bases, and 13 bases separated the two germline ends. CDR3 length: 13 amino acids. CDR3 loop: CASSLSAGEGYTF. As DNA, the CDR3 is TGTGCCAGCAGCTTGAGTGCAGGGGAGGGCTACACCTTC. The full variable domain, in which reference TRBV7-3 and TRBJ1-2 provide the parts outside the CDR3, is GAGVSQTPSNKVTEKGKYVELRCDPISGHTALYWYRQSLGQGPEFLIYFQGTGAADDSGLPNDRFFAVRPEGSVSTLKIQRTERGDSAVYLCASSLSAGEGYTFGSGTRLTVV.

The rearrangement uses TRBV10-1 and TRBJ2-7; 7 nucleotides agree with TRBD1. The J segment lost 6 bases and the V segment lost 6 bases, leaving 8 bases of the junction unmatched. CDR3 length: 13 residues. Germline CDR1 and CDR2: WNHNN and SYGVQD (reference sequence). The CDR3 region has the DNA TGCGCCAGCAGCGGACAGGAAGGGACCGAGCAGTACTTC. Translated: CASSGQEGTEQYF.

The J gene is TRBJ2-5, the V gene TRBV9, with D possibly called TRBD1 or TRBD2 (5 bases each). CDR3 length: 15 amino acids. The V and J ends lost 1 base and 1 base respectively, with 11 bases between them. From germline, CDR1 is SGDLS and CDR2 YYNGEE. This chain's CDR3 is CASSVLGTVQETQYF. The CDR3 coding sequence is TGTGCCAGCAGCGTACTGGGGACGGTCCAAGAGACCCAGTACTTC.

The chain carries TRBV2 and TRBJ2-7; 11 nucleotides match TRBD2. Trimming cost V 7 bases and J 3 bases; bases outside gene matches: 5. The CDR3 is 14 amino acids. The germline V gene encodes CDR1 SNHLY and CDR2 FYNNEI. This chain's CDR3 is CASKATSGGYEQYF. The CDR3 coding sequence is TGTGCCAGCAAGGCAACTAGCGGGGGCTACGAGCAGTACTTC.